This TCR beta chain was sequenced for a study of blood T cell repertoires in COVID-19. Data came from immunoSEQ multiplex PCR; TCRdb stores just in-frame clones and leaves some out. The sample has roughly 250,000 clones, around 90% seen once. J gave up 5 bases and V 3 bases, and 22 bases lay outside the gene matches. The CDR3 spans 20 residues. Germline assignment: CDR1 LGHDT and CDR2 YNNKEL (reference sequence). Across roughly 25 US areas, participants ranged in age from about 18 to 90 years. This TCR was sampled from a young woman with acute COVID-19. The material sequenced was PBMCs or T cells enriched from blood (not recorded which). The V gene is TRBV3-1 (or the pseudogene TRBV3-2), the J gene TRBJ2-7; 10 bases are shared with TRBD1. The DNA of the CDR3 is TGTGCCAGCAGCCAGGAACGCCAAACGACACCGGGACAGGGGTCCCACGAGCAGTACTTC. Translated: CASSQERQTTPGQGSHEQYF.